These 20 T cell receptor beta chains share one sample of origin, sequenced in a study of blood T cell repertoires in COVID-19. Measured with immunoSEQ multiplex PCR; TCRdb has only the in-frame clones, and not every one. The sample includes some 300,000 clones, 89% seen only once; the top ten take roughly a tenth. The source material was PBMCs or T cells enriched from blood (not recorded which). These receptors were taken from a woman in her 30s who had recovered from COVID-19.

The CDR3 here is CASSRDTQRTFGELFF. DNA for the CDR3: TGTGCCAGTAGTAGGGACACCCAGAGAACGTTCGGGGAGCTGTTTTTT. The rearrangement joins TRBV19 to TRBJ2-2, with D perhaps matching TRBD1 (6 bases). V lost 4 bases to trimming and J lost 7 bases, with 19 bases between them. This CDR3 has 16 amino acids. Germline V gives CDR1 LNHDA, CDR2 SQIVND (reference sequence).

This chain uses TRBV4-2 with TRBJ1-2, with D possibly TRBD1 on 5 matching bases. V lost 7 bases and J 3 bases, leaving 24 bases between the germline ends. Germline-derived CDR1 and CDR2 are LGHNA and YNFKEQ. There are 17 residues in the CDR3. In nucleotides, the CDR3 is TGTGCCAGCACCGGGGACTACCCGGCGTCTATAGACTATGGCTACACCTTC. As protein: CASTGDYPASIDYGYTF.

This chain joins TRBV7-9 and TRBJ2-7; D unresolved. The V end lost 1 base, the J end lost 6 bases, and 22 bases lay between the germline ends. Germline V gene sequence: CDR1 SEHNR, CDR2 FQNEAQ (reference sequence). The CDR3 consists of 17 residues. CDR3 amino acids: CASSLGFQTFPLGEQYF. CDR3 sequence (DNA): TGTGCCAGCAGCTTAGGATTTCAGACTTTTCCCCTAGGCGAGCAGTACTTC.

The table lists this clone with a count of one. The CDR3 coding sequence is TGTGCCAGCAGCTTAGAGGCAGGGCCCTACTCTGGAAACACCATATATTTT. Its translation is CASSLEAGPYSGNTIYF. V gene TRBV7-2 combines with J gene TRBJ1-3; TRBD1 is a possible D gene (5 bases). V gave up 1 base and J gave up 0 bases, with 13 bases separating them. This CDR3 is built from 17 residues. Per the germline V gene, CDR1 is SGHTA and CDR2 is FQGNSA.

V and J are TRBV5-1 and TRBJ1-1, with 8 bases identical to TRBD1. Trimming took 0 bases from V and 7 from J; bases not matched to a gene: 8. This CDR3 spans 15 amino acids. Germline-derived CDR1 and CDR2 are SGHRS and YFSETQ. As DNA, the CDR3 is TGCGCCAGCAGCTTGGTTCCAGGGGGCCCCATTGAAGCTTTCTTT. Its translation: CASSLVPGGPIEAFF.

The genes are TRBV5-1 and TRBJ2-7; 10 bases are a match to TRBD2. CDR3 size: 16 residues. V shed 0 bases and J 11 bases; nucleotides not matched to a gene: 14. Germline V lookup: CDR1 SGHRS, CDR2 YFSETQ. DNA for the CDR3: TGCGCCAGCAGCTTGGTCTTTGGCCTAGCGGGAGAAGGAAAGTACTTC. It specifies CASSLVFGLAGEGKYF. The variable domain in full, completed from reference TRBV5-1 and TRBJ2-7, reads KAGVTQTPRYLIKTRGQQVTLSCSPISGHRSVSWYQQTPGQGLQFLFEYFSETQRNKGNFPGRFSGRQFSNSRSEMNVSTLELGDSALYLCASSLVFGLAGEGKYFGPGTRLTVT.

A single count supports this clone. One junction end does not reproduce the germline sequence, and a read error may be involved. The V gene is TRBV7-7, the J gene TRBJ2-2; TRBD2 matches 15 bases. Looked up from germline, CDR1 is SSHAT and CDR2 is FNYEAQ (reference sequence). The CDR3 has 16 residues. In DNA, the CDR3 is TGTGCTAGCAGCCAAGGACTAGCGGGAGGGACCGGGGAGCTGTTTTTT. This gives the protein CASSQGLAGGTGELFF.

The CDR3 DNA reads as TGCGCCAGCAGCTTGTTGTTGGACAGCCTATCCTACGAGCAGTACTTC. It specifies CASSLLLDSLSYEQYF. The rearrangement links TRBV5-1 to TRBJ2-7; weak D call: TRBD1 (6 bases). Trimming removed 1 base from V and 1 base from J, with 15 bases in between. This CDR3 is built from 16 residues. CDR1 is SGHRS and CDR2 is YFSETQ in the germline V gene. The full variable domain, in which reference TRBV5-1 and TRBJ2-7 provide the parts outside the CDR3, is KAGVTQTPRYLIKTRGQQVTLSCSPISGHRSVSWYQQTPGQGLQFLFEYFSETQRNKGNFPGRFSGRQFSNSRSEMNVSTLELGDSALYLCASSLLLDSLSYEQYFGPGTRLTVT.

The genes are TRBV9 and TRBJ2-7; a weak D match, TRBD1 (5 bases). The CDR3 is made up of 14 amino acids. V lost 3 bases and J lost 0, with 10 bases in between. The germline gives CDR1 SGDLS, CDR2 YYNGEE. The chain's CDR3 is CASSAQGISYEQYF. The CDR3 coding sequence is TGTGCCAGCAGCGCCCAGGGTATCTCCTACGAGCAGTACTTC.

J is TRBJ1-1 and V is TRBV5-4; the match to TRBD1 covers 7 bases. This CDR3 is 12 amino acids long. V shed 5 bases and J 5 bases; nucleotides not matched to a gene: 3. Germline V gene data show CDR1 as SGHNT and CDR2 as YYREEE (reference sequence). Here the CDR3 reads CASRIQGTEAFF. The CDR3 DNA sequence: TGTGCCAGCAGGATACAGGGGACTGAAGCTTTCTTT.

This sequence joins TRBV5-6 and TRBJ2-7, with TRBD2 matching 8 bases. Germline values: CDR1 SGHDT, CDR2 YYEEEE. Trimming at V came to 7 bases and at J to 5 bases, leaving 14 bases not matched to a gene. The CDR3 consists of 15 residues. As DNA, the CDR3 is TGTGCCAGCGTCCCCAGGGGACTAGAAAAGAACGAGCAGTACTTC. It specifies CASVPRGLEKNEQYF.

This CDR3 is CASSYFRDRGDLGYTF. Written as DNA, the CDR3 is TGTGCCAGCTCATACTTTCGGGACAGGGGCGACCTTGGCTACACCTTC. The J gene is TRBJ1-2, the V gene TRBV18; 10 nucleotides agree with TRBD1. The length of the CDR3 is 16 residues. V gave up 5 bases and J gave up 7 bases; unmatched junction bases: 13. Per germline, CDR1 KGHSH and CDR2 LQKENI.

The CDR3 region is CALGLTGQYF. The CDR3 bases are TGCGCCCTCGGATTAACAGGGCAGTACTTC. This chain uses TRBV10-1 with TRBJ2-7, with a weak D call TRBD1 (5 bases). V was clipped by 11 bases and J by 9 bases, with 14 bases between them. The germline V gene encodes CDR1 WNHNN and CDR2 SYGVQD (reference sequence). The length of the CDR3 is 10 residues.

The chain links TRBV12-3 or TRBV12-4 to TRBJ1-2, with D uncertain. This CDR3 contains 12 residues. The germline V and J ends were trimmed by 5 bases and 6 bases, with 10 bases remaining between them. The CDR3 sequence: CASSLLSHGYTF. The CDR3, as DNA: TGTGCCAGCAGTCTTCTCTCCCATGGCTACACCTTC.

The rearrangement links TRBV27 to TRBJ2-5; TRBD2 is a possible D gene (6 bases). V lost 5 bases to trimming and J lost 0 bases, with 25 bases between them. CDR3 size: 19 residues. Germline CDR1 is MNHEY and CDR2 is SMNVEV (reference sequence). For the CDR3, the DNA is TGTGCCAGCAGTCCTACCGGGACTCTCGAGGACCCGTACCAAGAGACCCAGTACTTC. The encoded protein is CASSPTGTLEDPYQETQYF.

V usage is TRBV5-1 and J usage is TRBJ1-2, with TRBD1 matching 8 bases. With V trimmed by 5 bases and J by 0 bases, 3 bases remained unmatched. Germline CDR1 SGHRS, CDR2 YFSETQ. There are 14 residues in the CDR3. The DNA for the CDR3 is TGCGCCAGCAGAGGACAGGGTACTAACTATGGCTACACCTTC. This translates into CASRGQGTNYGYTF.

The V and J genes are TRBV10-2 and TRBJ1-2; no clear D. Deletions cut 2 bases from V and 6 bases from J, with 22 bases between. This CDR3 contains 17 residues. The V gene's germline CDR1 is WSHSY and CDR2 SAAADI. The CDR3 spells CASSEAGRFGALDGYTF. Here the CDR3 DNA reads TGCGCCAGCAGTGAGGCGGGGAGGTTCGGTGCTTTGGATGGCTACACCTTC.

This clone showed up just once. The J gene is TRBJ2-1, the V gene TRBV19; TRBD2 aligns across 13 bases. CDR1 LNHDA and CDR2 SQIVND come from the germline V gene (reference sequence). Trimming cost V 2 bases and J 10 bases; bases outside gene matches: 5. This CDR3 is built from 15 residues. CDR3 residues: CASSILLAGGWEQFF. Written as DNA, the CDR3 is TGTGCCAGTAGTATACTACTAGCGGGAGGGTGGGAGCAGTTCTTC.

V and J are TRBV11-2 and TRBJ2-7, with 8 bases matching TRBD1. J gave up 6 bases and V 5 bases, and 9 bases lay outside the gene matches. Per germline, CDR1 SGHAT and CDR2 FQNNGV. This CDR3 is built from 14 residues. The CDR3 region is CASSLQTGATEQYF. For the CDR3, the DNA is TGTGCCAGCAGCCTCCAGACAGGGGCCACCGAGCAGTACTTC.

V is TRBV7-9 and J is TRBJ2-1; TRBD1 matches at 7 bases. The CDR3 is 15 amino acids. The trim removed 5 bases at V and 6 bases at J, leaving 10 bases unmatched. The germline gives CDR1 SEHNR, CDR2 FQNEAQ (reference sequence). The CDR3 DNA follows: TGTGCCAGCAGCAATGACAGGGTACGGCGCAATGAGCAGTTCTTC. The encoded protein is CASSNDRVRRNEQFF. Looking up the rest from reference TRBV7-9 and TRBJ2-1 gives the full variable domain: DTGVSQNPRHKITKRGQNVTFRCDPISEHNRLYWYRQTLGQGPEFLTYFQNEAQLEKSRLLSDRFSAERPKGSFSTLEIQRTEQGDSAMYLCASSNDRVRRNEQFFGPGTRLTVL.